This T cell receptor beta chain was recovered during a study of shared clonotypes between healthy human individuals. Germline CDR1 is MGHDK and CDR2 is SYGVNS. This CDR3 has 15 residues. Trimming cost V 3 bases and J 7 bases; bases outside gene matches: 9. The sorted-subset replicate PCRs were given around 200 ng DNA, which is tens of thousands of T cell genomes. Method: immunoSEQ multiplex PCR; TCRdb's copy keeps in-frame clones and lacks some. Here the sample spans about 1.1 million clones, about 80% being singletons. Material: memory CD4+ T cells from PBMCs. Subset here: CD45RA-negative fraction. This clonotype was sampled from a man aged 18 to 30 in good health. Some clones in this sample may be carry-over from other donors' samples. V and J are TRBV25-1 and TRBJ2-7; TRBD1 agrees at 10 bases. The CDR3 spells CASSDTGTGAWEQYF. The CDR3, as DNA: TGTGCCAGCAGTGACACCGGGACAGGGGCCTGGGAGCAGTACTTC.